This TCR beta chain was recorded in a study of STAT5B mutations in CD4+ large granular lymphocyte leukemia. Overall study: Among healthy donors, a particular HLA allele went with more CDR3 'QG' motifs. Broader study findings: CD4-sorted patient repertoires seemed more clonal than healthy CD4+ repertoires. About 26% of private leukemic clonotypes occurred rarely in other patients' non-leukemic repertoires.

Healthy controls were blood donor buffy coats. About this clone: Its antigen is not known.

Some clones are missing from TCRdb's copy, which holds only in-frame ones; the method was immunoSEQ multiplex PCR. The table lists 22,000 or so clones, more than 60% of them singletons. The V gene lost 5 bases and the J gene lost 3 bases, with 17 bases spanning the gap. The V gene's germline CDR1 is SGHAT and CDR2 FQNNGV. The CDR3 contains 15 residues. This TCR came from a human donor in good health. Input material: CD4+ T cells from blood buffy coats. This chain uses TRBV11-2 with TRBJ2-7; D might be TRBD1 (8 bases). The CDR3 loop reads CASSTHRGRGYEQYF. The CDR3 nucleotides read TGTGCCAGCAGCACACACAGGGGGAGGGGCTACGAGCAGTACTTC.